The sequence of this TCR beta chain was determined in a study of identifying expanded T cells in peripheral blood. Study observations and caveats: Around 1.2 clones differed between technical replicates, versus approximately 17 and 20 over time.

This clone has a handful of counts. Antigen: not known. TCRdb keeps only in-frame clones here, not all; method: immunoSEQ multiplex PCR. The sample includes 100,000 to 150,000 clones, approximately 86% of them seen just once. Collection occurred without any documented infections or immune events in donors. The source of this sequence is a person between 18 and 75 years old in good health. The specimen was blood.

CDR3 in amino acids: CASSALTSSGANVLTF. The CDR3 DNA is TGTGCCAGTAGTGCCCTTACCAGCTCTGGGGCCAACGTCCTGACTTTC. The chain has TRBV19 and TRBJ2-6; D unresolved. The V end lost 5 bases, the J end lost 0 bases, and 11 bases lay between the germline ends. The CDR3 sequence is 16 residues long. Germline CDR1 reads LNHDA; CDR2 reads SQIVND (reference sequence).